This T cell receptor (beta chain) comes out of a study of radiotherapy plus CTLA-4 blockade in lung cancer. Study-wide results and caveats: An expansion of tumor-derived TCR clones occurred in blood after radiotherapy plus ipilimumab.

J lost 2 bases, V lost 4 bases, and 18 bases had no gene match. The length of the CDR3 is 21 residues. Germline V gene sequence: CDR1 MDHEN, CDR2 SYDVKM. A word on this clone: Antigen: not known.

Here immunoSEQ multiplex PCR was the method, and the copy in TCRdb shows in-frame clones only, minus some. The sample lists roughly 50,000 clones, more than 70% seen once, with 7.8% in the top ten. This clonotype originated in a human donor with non-small cell lung cancer whose response to radiotherapy plus ipilimumab could not be evaluated. This specimen was peripheral blood, taken from a patient treated with radiotherapy plus ipilimumab. This chain connects TRBV28 to TRBJ2-1; 12 nucleotides agree with TRBD2. The CDR3 nucleotides read TGTGCCAGCAGTTACCCCGGACTAGCGGGATTGAAGGCACACGCCTACAATGAGCAGTTCTTC. Amino acids: CASSYPGLAGLKAHAYNEQFF.